This T cell receptor beta chain was recovered during a study of cytomegalovirus exposure and HLA in healthy donors. Whole-study findings and limits: Cytomegalovirus status was reportedly diagnosed by the classifier with high specificity and sensitivity.

60 Vbeta and 13 Jbeta primers were used in PCR. The data were produced by immunoSEQ multiplex PCR, yet TCRdb's version contains in-frame clones alone and is incomplete. Of 150,000 to 200,000 clones in the sample, 70% to 80% were seen once. The CDR3 has 14 residues. Trimming shortened V by 2 bases and J by 4 bases, and 7 bases separated the two germline ends. Looked up from germline, CDR1 is SGHDT and CDR2 is YYEEEE. About this clone itself: Its antigen is as yet unknown.

Material: PBMCs. The TCR comes from a woman aged 50 to 60 in good health and CMV-seronegative. The rearrangement uses TRBV5-6 and TRBJ1-6; D gene ambiguous. The CDR3 sequence: CASSFYSYNSPLHF. The CDR3 bases are TGTGCCAGCAGCTTTTACTCTTATAATTCACCCCTCCACTTT. The variable domain in full, with the rest retrieved from reference TRBV5-6 and TRBJ1-6, is DAGVTQSPTHLIKTRGQQVTLRCSPKSGHDTVSWYQQALGQGPQFIFQYYEEEERQRGNFPDRFSGHQFPNYSSELNVNALLLGDSALYLCASSFYSYNSPLHFGNGTRLTVT.